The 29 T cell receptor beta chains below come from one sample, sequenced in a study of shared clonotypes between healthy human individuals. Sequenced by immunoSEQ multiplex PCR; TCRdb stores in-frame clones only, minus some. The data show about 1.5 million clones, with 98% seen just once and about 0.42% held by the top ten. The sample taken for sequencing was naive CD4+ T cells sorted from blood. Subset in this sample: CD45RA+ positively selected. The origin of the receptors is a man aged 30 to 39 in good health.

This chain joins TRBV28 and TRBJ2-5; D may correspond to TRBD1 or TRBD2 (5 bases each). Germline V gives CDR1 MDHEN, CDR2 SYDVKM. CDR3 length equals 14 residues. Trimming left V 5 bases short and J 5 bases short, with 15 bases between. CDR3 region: CASSQGRRLETQYF. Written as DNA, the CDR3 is TGTGCCAGCAGTCAGGGACGGCGATTGGAGACCCAGTACTTC.

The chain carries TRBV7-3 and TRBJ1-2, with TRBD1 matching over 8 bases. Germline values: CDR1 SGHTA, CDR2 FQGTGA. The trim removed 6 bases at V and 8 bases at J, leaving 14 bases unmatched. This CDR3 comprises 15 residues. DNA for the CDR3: TGTGCCAGCAGTCTCACCCTACAGGGGGAAAGCGGCTACACCTTC. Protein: CASSLTLQGESGYTF. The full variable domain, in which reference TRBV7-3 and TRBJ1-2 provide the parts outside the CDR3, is GAGVSQTPSNKVTEKGKYVELRCDPISGHTALYWYRQSLGQGPEFLIYFQGTGAADDSGLPNDRFFAVRPEGSVSTLKIQRTERGDSAVYLCASSLTLQGESGYTFGSGTRLTVV.

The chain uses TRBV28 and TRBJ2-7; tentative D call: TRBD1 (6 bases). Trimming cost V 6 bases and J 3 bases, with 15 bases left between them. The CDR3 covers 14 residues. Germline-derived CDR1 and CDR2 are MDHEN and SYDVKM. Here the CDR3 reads CASRAQGVDYEQYF. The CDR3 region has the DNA TGTGCCAGCAGGGCACAGGGAGTTGACTACGAGCAGTACTTC.

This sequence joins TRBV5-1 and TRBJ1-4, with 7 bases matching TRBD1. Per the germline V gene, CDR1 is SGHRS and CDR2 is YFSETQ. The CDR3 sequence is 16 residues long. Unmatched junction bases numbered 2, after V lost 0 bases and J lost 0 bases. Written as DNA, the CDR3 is TGCGCCAGCAGCTTGGGCAGGGGGTCAACTAATGAAAAACTGTTTTTT. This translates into CASSLGRGSTNEKLFF.

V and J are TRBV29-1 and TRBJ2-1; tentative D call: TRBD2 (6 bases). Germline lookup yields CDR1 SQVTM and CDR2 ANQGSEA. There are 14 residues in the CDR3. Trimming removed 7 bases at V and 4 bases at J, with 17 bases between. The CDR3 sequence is CSGGHLRGYNEQFF. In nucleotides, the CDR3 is TGCAGCGGGGGCCACCTTCGGGGGTACAATGAGCAGTTCTTC.

CDR3 bases: TGTGCCAGCAGTTTATTGTTCAGGGGACCGAACACCGGGGAGCTGTTTTTT. It encodes CASSLLFRGPNTGELFF. The genes are TRBV28 and TRBJ2-2; tentatively, D is TRBD1 (6 bases). The germline V gene has CDR1 MDHEN and CDR2 SYDVKM. The CDR3 spans 17 residues. V dropped 1 base and J dropped 0 bases, with 12 bases sitting between them.

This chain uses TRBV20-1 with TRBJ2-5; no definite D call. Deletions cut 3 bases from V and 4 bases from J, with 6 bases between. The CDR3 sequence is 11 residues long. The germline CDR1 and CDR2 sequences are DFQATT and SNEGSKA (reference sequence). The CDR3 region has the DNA TGCAGTGCTAGGGCTTTAGAGACCCAGTACTTC. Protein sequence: CSARALETQYF.

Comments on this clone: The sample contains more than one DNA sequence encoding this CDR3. The CDR3 sequence: CASSLSGGTEAFF. As DNA, the CDR3 is TGTGCCAGCAGTTTATCGGGGGGAACTGAAGCTTTCTTT. The rearrangement joins TRBV7-3 to TRBJ1-1, with D possibly TRBD1 on 5 matching bases. This CDR3 is 13 amino acids long. V gave up 6 bases and J gave up 5 bases, with 13 bases separating them. Germline V lookup: CDR1 SGHTA, CDR2 FQGTGA.

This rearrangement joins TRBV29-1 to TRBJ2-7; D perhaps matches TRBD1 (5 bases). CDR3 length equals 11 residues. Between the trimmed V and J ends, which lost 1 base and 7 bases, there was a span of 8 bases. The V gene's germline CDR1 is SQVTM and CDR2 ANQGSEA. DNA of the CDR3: TGCAGCGTTGAAGGGAGACAGGAGCAGTACTTC. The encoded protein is CSVEGRQEQYF.

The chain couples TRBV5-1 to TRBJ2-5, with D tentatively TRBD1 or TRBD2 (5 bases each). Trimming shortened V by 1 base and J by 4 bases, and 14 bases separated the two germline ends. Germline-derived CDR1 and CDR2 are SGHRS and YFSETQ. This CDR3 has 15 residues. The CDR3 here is CASSLRQRGAETQYF. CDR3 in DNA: TGCGCCAGCAGCTTGAGGCAACGAGGGGCAGAGACCCAGTACTTC.

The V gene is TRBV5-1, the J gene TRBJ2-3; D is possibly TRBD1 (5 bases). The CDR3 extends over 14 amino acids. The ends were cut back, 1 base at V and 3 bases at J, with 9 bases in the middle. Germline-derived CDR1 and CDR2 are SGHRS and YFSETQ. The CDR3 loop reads CASSLTGFTDTQYF. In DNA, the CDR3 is TGCGCCAGCAGCTTGACAGGATTTACAGATACGCAGTATTTT.

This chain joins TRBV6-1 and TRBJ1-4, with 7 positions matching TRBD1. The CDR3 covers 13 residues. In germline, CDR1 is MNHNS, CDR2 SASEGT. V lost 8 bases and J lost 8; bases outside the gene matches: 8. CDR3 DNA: TGTGCCAGCCTCAGGGGGATGGGGGAAAAACTGTTTTTT. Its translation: CASLRGMGEKLFF.

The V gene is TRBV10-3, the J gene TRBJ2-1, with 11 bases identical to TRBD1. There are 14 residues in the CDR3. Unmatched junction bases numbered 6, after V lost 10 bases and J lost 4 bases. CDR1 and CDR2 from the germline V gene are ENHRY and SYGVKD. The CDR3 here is CATAGTGGYNEQFF. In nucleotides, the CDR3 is TGTGCCACCGCCGGGACAGGGGGATACAATGAGCAGTTCTTC.

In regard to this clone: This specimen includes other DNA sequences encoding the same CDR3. CDR3 coding DNA: TGCGCCAGCAGCACCACTAGCGGGAGTTACGAGCAGTACTTC. Translated: CASSTTSGSYEQYF. The chain carries TRBV5-1 and TRBJ2-7; 11 nucleotides line up with TRBD2. This CDR3 is 14 amino acids long. CDR1 is SGHRS, CDR2 YFSETQ, per germline. Losses at the gene ends were 4 bases for V and 4 bases for J; bases not matched to a gene: 4.

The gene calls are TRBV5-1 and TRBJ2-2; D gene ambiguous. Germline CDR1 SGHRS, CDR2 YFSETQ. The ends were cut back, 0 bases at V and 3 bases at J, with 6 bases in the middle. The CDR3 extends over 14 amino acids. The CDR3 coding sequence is TGCGCCAGCAGCTTGGACACTCACACCGGGGAGCTGTTTTTT. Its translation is CASSLDTHTGELFF.

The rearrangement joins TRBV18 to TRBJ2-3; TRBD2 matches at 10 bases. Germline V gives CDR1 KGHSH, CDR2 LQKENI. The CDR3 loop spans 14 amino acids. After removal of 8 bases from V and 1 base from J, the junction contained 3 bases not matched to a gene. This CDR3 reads CASGGLAGTDTQYF. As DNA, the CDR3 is TGTGCCAGCGGAGGACTAGCGGGCACAGATACGCAGTATTTT.

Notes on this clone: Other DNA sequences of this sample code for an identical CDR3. The CDR3 coding sequence is TGCGCCAGCAGCGCAGGACTAGCGGGAGCCTACGAGCAGTACTTC. This sequence encodes CASSAGLAGAYEQYF. The chain employs TRBV5-1 and TRBJ2-7; 13 bases are a match to TRBD2. The germline gives CDR1 SGHRS, CDR2 YFSETQ. Germline trimming cut 4 bases from V and 2 bases from J; bases unmatched to any gene: 3. The CDR3 is 15 amino acids.

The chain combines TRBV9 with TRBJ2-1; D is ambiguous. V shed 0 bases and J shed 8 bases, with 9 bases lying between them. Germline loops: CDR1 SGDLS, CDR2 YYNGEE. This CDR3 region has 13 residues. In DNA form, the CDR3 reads TGTGCCAGCAGCGTAGCTGGGCAACATGAGCAGTTCTTC. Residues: CASSVAGQHEQFF.

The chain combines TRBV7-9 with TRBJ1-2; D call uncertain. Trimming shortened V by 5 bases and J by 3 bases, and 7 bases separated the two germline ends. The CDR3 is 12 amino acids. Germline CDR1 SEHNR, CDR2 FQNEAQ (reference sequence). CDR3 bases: TGTGCCAGCAGCCCGACCTACTATGGCTACACCTTC. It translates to CASSPTYYGYTF.

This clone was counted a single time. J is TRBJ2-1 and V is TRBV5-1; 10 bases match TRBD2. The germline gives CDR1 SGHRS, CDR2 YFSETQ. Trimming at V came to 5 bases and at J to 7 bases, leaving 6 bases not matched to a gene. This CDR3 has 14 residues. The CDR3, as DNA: TGCGCCAGCAGACTAGCGGGATCCCAGAATGAGCAGTTCTTC. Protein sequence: CASRLAGSQNEQFF.

The CDR3 DNA follows: TGTGCCAGCAGCAGAGACAGGGACACCGGGGAGCTGTTTTTT. Protein product: CASSRDRDTGELFF. V usage is TRBV5-4 and J usage is TRBJ2-2; 7 bases map to TRBD1. Germline V gene lookup returns CDR1 SGHNT and CDR2 YYREEE (reference sequence). V lost 4 bases and J lost 3; bases outside the gene matches: 3. This CDR3 has 14 amino acids.

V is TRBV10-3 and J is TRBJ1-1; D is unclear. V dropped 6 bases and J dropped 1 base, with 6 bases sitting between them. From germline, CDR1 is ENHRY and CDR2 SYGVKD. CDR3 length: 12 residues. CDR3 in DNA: TGTGCCATCAGGGTATCGAACACTGAAGCTTTCTTT. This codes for CAIRVSNTEAFF.

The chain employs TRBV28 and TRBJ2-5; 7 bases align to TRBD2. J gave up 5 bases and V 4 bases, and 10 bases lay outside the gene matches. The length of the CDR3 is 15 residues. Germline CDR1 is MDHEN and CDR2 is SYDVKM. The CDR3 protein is CASSSGGERSETQYF. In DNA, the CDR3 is TGTGCCAGCAGTTCGGGGGGAGAACGTAGTGAGACCCAGTACTTC.

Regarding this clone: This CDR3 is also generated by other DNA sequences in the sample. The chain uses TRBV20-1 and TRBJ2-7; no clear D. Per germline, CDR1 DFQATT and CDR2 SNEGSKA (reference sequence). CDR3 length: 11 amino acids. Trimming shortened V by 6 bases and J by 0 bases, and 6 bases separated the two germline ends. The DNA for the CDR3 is TGCAGTGCAAGAAGCTCCTACGAGCAGTACTTC. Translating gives CSARSSYEQYF.

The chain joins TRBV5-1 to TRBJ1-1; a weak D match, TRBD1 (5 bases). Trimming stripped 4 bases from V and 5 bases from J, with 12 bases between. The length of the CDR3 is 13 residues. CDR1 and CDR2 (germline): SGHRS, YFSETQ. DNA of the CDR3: TGCGCCAGCAGCGGGTTTGAGGGGACTGAAGCTTTCTTT. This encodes CASSGFEGTEAFF.

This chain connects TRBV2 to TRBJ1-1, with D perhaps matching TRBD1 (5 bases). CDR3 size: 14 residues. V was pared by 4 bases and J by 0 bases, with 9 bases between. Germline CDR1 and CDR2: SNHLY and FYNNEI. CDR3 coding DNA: TGTGCCAGCAGTGCGACAGTGATGAACACTGAAGCTTTCTTT. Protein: CASSATVMNTEAFF.

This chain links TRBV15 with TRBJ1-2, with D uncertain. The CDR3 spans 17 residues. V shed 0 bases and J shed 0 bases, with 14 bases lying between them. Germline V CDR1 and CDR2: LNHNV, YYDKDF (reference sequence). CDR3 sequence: CATSRDFLFGSNYGYTF. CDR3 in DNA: TGTGCCACCAGCAGAGATTTTCTCTTCGGTTCTAACTATGGCTACACCTTC.

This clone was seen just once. The CDR3 DNA is TGTGCCAGCAGTTTATTAGGGGGGCCCTCTAACTATGGCTACACCTTC. Its protein product is CASSLLGGPSNYGYTF. The chain combines TRBV28 with TRBJ1-2; a weak D match, TRBD1 (6 bases). The CDR3 covers 16 residues. Germline CDR1 MDHEN, CDR2 SYDVKM. Trimming stripped 1 base from V and 0 bases from J, with 12 bases between.

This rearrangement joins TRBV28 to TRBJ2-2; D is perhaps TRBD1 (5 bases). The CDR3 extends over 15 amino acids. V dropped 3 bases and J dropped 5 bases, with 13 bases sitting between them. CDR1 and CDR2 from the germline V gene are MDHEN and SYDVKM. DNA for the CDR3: TGTGCCAGCAGTTTGGCCGACACAGGTACCGGGGAGCTGTTTTTT. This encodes CASSLADTGTGELFF.